This T cell receptor beta chain was found in a study of early T cells in non-severe SARS-CoV-2 infection. Study-wide points: Lookups in VDJdb leaned toward anti-spike CD8 responses and missed private and CD4 specificities.

At least ten counts were recorded for this clonotype. The antigen remains unidentified. Individual cDNA molecules received unique molecular identifiers during library preparation. TCRdb independently ran MiXCR on the 5' RACE reads; one entry per CDR3 protein. This sample has 32,000 or so distinct CDR3 sequences, with less than 6.5% found just once. This CDR3 region has 15 residues. Germline lookup yields CDR1 LGHNA and CDR2 YSLEER. Trimming took 4 bases from V and 6 from J; bases not matched to a gene: 6. The sequenced material came from whole blood. This clonotype originated in an adult who was a healthcare worker with PCR-confirmed SARS-CoV-2 infection or an uninfected control (not recorded which). The chain couples TRBV4-3 to TRBJ2-3, with TRBD2 matching 11 bases. The CDR3 region is CASSRLTSGEDTQYF. The DNA of the CDR3 is TGCGCCAGCAGCCGATTGACTAGCGGGGAGGATACGCAGTATTTT.